The 11 T cell receptor beta chains given below trace back to one sample, sequenced in a study of identical twins. Each CDR3 protein gets one entry after TCRdb re-called the 5' RACE reads with MiXCR. The data hold around 250,000 distinct CDR3 sequences, with over 9.5% observed a single time. This sample also belongs to another study, concerning yellow fever vaccine responses in identical twins.

Sequencing used memory (CD45RO+) T cells sorted from blood. These receptor sequences come from a woman between 18 and 29 years old in good health.

The chain is built from TRBV20-1 and TRBJ2-7, with 9 bases identical to TRBD2. This CDR3 has 13 amino acids. J was trimmed by 4 bases and V by 3 bases; bases with no gene match: 4. The V gene's germline CDR1 is DFQATT and CDR2 SNEGSKA (reference sequence). Written as DNA, the CDR3 is TGCAGTGCTAGGAGGCTAGCGGGGTACGAGCAGTACTTC. It is translated as CSARRLAGYEQYF.

The chain carries TRBV5-1 and TRBJ2-3; unclear D gene. Looked up from germline, CDR1 is SGHRS and CDR2 is YFSETQ. Deletions cut 4 bases from V and 2 bases from J, with 20 bases between. CDR3 length equals 17 residues. The CDR3 DNA follows: TGCGCCAGCAGCAAGAACCCTACCGGACCAAACACAGATACGCAGTATTTT. Encoded protein: CASSKNPTGPNTDTQYF. The full variable domain, completed using reference TRBV5-1 and TRBJ2-3, is KAGVTQTPRYLIKTRGQQVTLSCSPISGHRSVSWYQQTPGQGLQFLFEYFSETQRNKGNFPGRFSGRQFSNSRSEMNVSTLELGDSALYLCASSKNPTGPNTDTQYFGPGTRLTVL.

In this sample, this clonotype turned up a few times. The chain combines TRBV7-9 with TRBJ2-7; D is perhaps TRBD2 (5 bases). The V gene lost 3 bases and the J gene lost 0 bases, with 12 bases spanning the gap. CDR1 SEHNR and CDR2 FQNEAQ come from the germline V gene (reference sequence). This CDR3 has 15 residues. The CDR3 region is CASSFNQRNSYEQYF. As DNA, the CDR3 is TGTGCCAGCAGCTTTAACCAGCGGAACTCCTACGAGCAGTACTTC.

With respect to this clonotype: A read error may explain this, as a much larger clone is one base away. V usage is TRBV7-2 and J usage is TRBJ2-7, with TRBD2 identical over 10 bases. The germline CDR1 and CDR2 sequences are SGHTA and FQGNSA. The ends lost 7 bases at V and 11 bases at J; junction bases unmatched: 11. CDR3 length equals 13 residues. For the CDR3, the DNA is TGTGCCAGCAACCAACGGACCGGGACTAGCGAGTACTTC. Translated, it gives CASNQRTGTSEYF.

This clonotype appeared once. The rearrangement uses TRBV4-1 and TRBJ2-1; D not certain. V was trimmed by 4 bases and J by 10 bases, leaving 14 bases between them. CDR1 is MGHRA, CDR2 YSYEKL, per germline. The CDR3 extends over 13 amino acids. This CDR3 is CASSRVTWQEQFF. As DNA, the CDR3 is TGCGCCAGCAGCCGAGTTACGTGGCAAGAGCAGTTCTTC.

V gene TRBV24-1 combines with J gene TRBJ2-5; no reliable D call. Trimming removed 5 bases at V and 0 bases at J, with 15 bases between. Looked up from germline, CDR1 is KGHDR and CDR2 is SFDVKD. CDR3 length equals 16 residues. CDR3 in DNA: TGTGCCACCAGTGTCCGTGACACTTGGTACCAAGAGACCCAGTACTTC. Translating it yields CATSVRDTWYQETQYF.

This clonotype was seen only a few times. The rearrangement uses TRBV2 and TRBJ1-1; D is unclear. Trimming pared 6 bases from V and 1 base from J, leaving 6 bases between. Germline CDR1 SNHLY, CDR2 FYNNEI. The length of the CDR3 is 12 residues. CDR3 sequence reads: CASRGSNTEAFF. In DNA, the CDR3 is TGTGCCAGCAGAGGGTCGAACACTGAAGCTTTCTTT.

The gene calls are TRBV4-3 and TRBJ2-7; TRBD1 aligns across 10 bases. With 4 bases clipped from V and 2 bases from J, the junction kept 8 bases outside the gene matches. The germline V gene has CDR1 LGHNA and CDR2 YSLEER. CDR3 length: 16 residues. The CDR3 reads CASSRELTGGAYEQYF. The CDR3 nucleotides read TGCGCCAGCAGCCGAGAGTTGACAGGGGGCGCCTACGAGCAGTACTTC.

V is TRBV2 and J is TRBJ2-5; D gene uncertain. The CDR3 is made up of 13 amino acids. Germline CDR1 is SNHLY and CDR2 is FYNNEI. Trimming pared 10 bases from V and 3 bases from J, leaving 15 bases between. The CDR3 loop reads CAIVPPKKETQYF. The CDR3 DNA sequence: TGTGCCATCGTACCCCCAAAAAAAGAGACCCAGTACTTC.

The chain uses TRBV19 and TRBJ2-7; TRBD2 aligns across 8 bases. This CDR3 spans 15 amino acids. CDR1 and CDR2 (germline): LNHDA, SQIVND (reference sequence). Unmatched junction bases numbered 9, after V lost 4 bases and J lost 4 bases. Written as DNA, the CDR3 is TGTGCCAGTAGTACCGGAGCGGGAGACGGGTACGAGCAGTACTTC. This translates into CASSTGAGDGYEQYF.

This clonotype was detected only a few times. The V call is TRBV14, the J call TRBJ2-3, with D hard to call. Germline V gene sequence: CDR1 SGHDN, CDR2 FVKESK. V lost 2 bases and J 7 bases, leaving 7 bases between the germline ends. CDR3 length equals 12 residues. The CDR3 protein is CASSQRTNTQYF. In DNA form, the CDR3 reads TGTGCCAGCAGCCAAAGGACGAATACGCAGTATTTT.